This TCR beta chain was sequenced in a study of blood T cell repertoires in COVID-19. Study summary: Italy, Spain and the United States were the sources of the convalescent and acute COVID-19 samples. The cDNA or gDNA used as material had been derived from T cells, B-cell-depleted T cells, or PBMCs.

Per the original methods: Using reference gene primer amplification, nucleated cell counts were estimated. Sequencing used immunoSEQ multiplex PCR; TCRdb keeps in-frame clones, though not all of them. D and trimming come from the DNA, and the V and J calls and clone size come from that table. Of around 250,000 clones listed, around 90% are singletons. This sequence was found in a woman aged 40 to 55 who had been exposed to COVID-19. The sequencing sample was made of PBMCs or T cells enriched from blood (not recorded which).

The CDR3 DNA is TGTGCTAGTGGTTCGGGGACACTCTATAATTCACCCCTCCACTTT. This encodes CASGSGTLYNSPLHF. The V and J genes are TRBV12-5 and TRBJ1-6; a weak D match, TRBD1 (6 bases). V was shortened by 4 bases and J by 3 bases, with 10 bases between the two germline ends. Germline CDR1 is LGHNT and CDR2 is FRNRAP. The CDR3 runs 15 residues.